The rows below give T cell receptor beta chains drawn from one sample of a study of T cell clusters in autoimmune cytopenias. Using the multiplex PCR reads, TCRdb records one entry per CDR3 protein without DNA. The sample totals some 1,000 distinct CDR3 sequences. The sample taken for sequencing was peripheral blood. These receptors came from a human donor with an autoimmune cytopenia, with autoimmune hepatitis or in good health (not recorded which). Each CDR3 is given with its conserved first and last residue. Only some rows state a clone size, as once, few, many or a class for expanded clones.

V gene	clone size	J gene	CDR3 protein
TRBV6-5	-	TRBJ1-1	CASTTSLGGNTEAFF
TRBV5-1	-	TRBJ2-3	CASSLGGQGAADTQYF
TRBV15	medium-sized	TRBJ2-2	CATSKGQSNTGELFF
TRBV20-1	-	TRBJ2-1	CSARGGWNEQFF
TRBV29-1	medium-sized	TRBJ2-7	CSALTGATYEQYF
TRBV20-1	-	TRBJ2-7	CSATIRGGLLYEQYF
TRBV6-5	large	TRBJ1-1	CASSYSTGGTEAFF
TRBV28	-	TRBJ2-5	CASRGVGTGTQETQYF
TRBV6-5	-	TRBJ2-3	CATSEAGTGDTDTQYF
TRBV18	-	TRBJ2-3	CASSPLGGVEDTQYF
TRBV6-5	-	TRBJ2-1	CASSYRGEGHNEQFF
TRBV19	-	TRBJ2-6	CASSQGPTMANVLTF
TRBV6-5	-	TRBJ2-6	CASTTRGSGANVLTF
TRBV6-5	-	TRBJ2-7	CASSYRTTPTYEQYF
TRBV19	-	TRBJ1-5	CASSIVRALNQPQHF
TRBV29-1	-	TRBJ2-4	CSVEDPEEGQNIQYF
TRBV13	-	TRBJ2-1	CASSLGFSYNEQFF
TRBV5-6	-	TRBJ2-3	CASSLRQGLGDTQYF
TRBV6-6	-	TRBJ2-7	CASRNDRAPYEQYF
TRBV20-1	medium-sized	TRBJ1-1	CSAEQGGGTEAFF
TRBV29-1	medium-sized	TRBJ2-7	CSVEDRGQGYEQYF
TRBV29-1	-	TRBJ2-2	CSVERSGELFF
TRBV7-6	large	TRBJ2-7	CASSASSGPYEQYF
TRBV20-1	medium-sized	TRBJ2-1	CSARPLSRSGMSYNEQFF
TRBV5-4	-	TRBJ2-5	CASSPAGRATQETQYF
TRBV19	-	TRBJ2-7	CATGDGQGYEQYF
TRBV6-5	-	TRBJ2-3	CASSTTTEDTQYF
TRBV11-2	-	TRBJ2-3	CVSSLKGSGTDTQYF
TRBV6-5	-	TRBJ1-6	CASTQGGDNSPLHF
TRBV27	-	TRBJ2-2	CASSATGTGELFF
TRBV10-3	-	TRBJ2-7	CAISGDSRLGEQYF
TRBV6-5	-	TRBJ2-3	CASSFSRSTDTQYF
TRBV7-2	-	TRBJ2-4	CASSLGVANIQYF
TRBV5-4	-	TRBJ2-1	CASSPDSYNEQFF
TRBV10-3	-	TRBJ2-1	CAISEIGSGTPGGEQFF
TRBV29-1	medium-sized	TRBJ2-7	CSVGVSGPYEQYF
TRBV5-1	-	TRBJ2-3	CASSLGPTDTQYF
TRBV7-9	-	TRBJ2-3	CASSPPSGTDTQYF
TRBV6-5	-	TRBJ1-6	CASSPTAASYNSPLHF
TRBV6-1	-	TRBJ1-2	CASTEGGQAYGYTF